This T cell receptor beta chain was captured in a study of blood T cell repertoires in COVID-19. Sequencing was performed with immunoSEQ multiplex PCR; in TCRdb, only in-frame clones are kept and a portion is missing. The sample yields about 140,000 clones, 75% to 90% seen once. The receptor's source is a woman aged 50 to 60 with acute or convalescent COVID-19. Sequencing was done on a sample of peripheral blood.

The CDR3 DNA sequence: TGTGCCAGCAGGGATGGGGGGACTAATGAAAAACTGTTTTTT. Translation: CASRDGGTNEKLFF. The chain recombines TRBV27 with TRBJ1-4, with D tentatively TRBD1 (5 bases). The CDR3 covers 14 residues. The V end was cut by 6 bases, the J end by 2 bases, with 10 bases between. CDR1 is MNHEY, CDR2 SMNVEV, per germline (reference sequence).